Below are 4 T cell receptor beta chains sequenced from a single sample in a study of blood T cell repertoires in COVID-19. The protocol was immunoSEQ multiplex PCR, while the TCRdb copy is restricted to in-frame clones and leaves out a portion. The sample comprises 65,000 to 95,000 clones, 91% of which are singletons, and approximately 2.4% rests with the top ten. The source material was peripheral blood. The receptors shown here come from a man in his fifties with COVID-19, enrolled during active disease.

V gene TRBV6-2 or TRBV6-3 combines with J gene TRBJ2-5, with TRBD1 as a possible D gene (6 bases). This CDR3 comprises 13 residues. Germline V gene data show CDR1 as MNHEY and CDR2 as SVGEGT. V was pared by 4 bases and J by 3 bases, with 9 bases between. DNA for the CDR3: TGTGCCAGCAGTTTCACAGGGAAAGAGACCCAGTACTTC. It codes for CASSFTGKETQYF.

The rearrangement uses TRBV19 and TRBJ2-1, with 7 bases fitting TRBD2. J was trimmed by 8 bases and V by 3 bases; bases with no gene match: 1. Germline V gives CDR1 LNHDA, CDR2 SQIVND (reference sequence). This CDR3 spans 12 amino acids. CDR3: CASSMGGYEQFF. In DNA form, the CDR3 reads TGTGCCAGTAGTATGGGAGGGTATGAGCAGTTCTTC.

About this clone: A read error is likely, as this CDR3 ends without the conserved phenylalanine or tryptophan. The limits of the CDR3 on the DNA are not certain, so only TCRdb's listed CDR3 is given. This chain links TRBV23-1 with TRBJ2-7; the D segment call TRBD1 is taken from the table without a DNA check. TRBV23-1 is an open reading frame, and its role is uncertain. The CDR3 numbers 8 amino acids, ends counted. This chain's CDR3 is CASSQACH.

The gene calls are TRBV5-1 and TRBJ2-2, with D possibly matching TRBD2 (7 bases). V lost 1 base, J lost 3 bases, and 10 bases lay in between. CDR1 and CDR2 from the germline V gene are SGHRS and YFSETQ. The CDR3 has 15 amino acids. CDR3 amino acids: CASSLWGGDTGELFF. The CDR3 DNA is TGCGCCAGCAGCTTGTGGGGGGGCGACACCGGGGAGCTGTTTTTT.